One and the same sample provided the 21 T cell receptor beta chains below, sequenced in a study of shared clonotypes between healthy human individuals. Assay: immunoSEQ multiplex PCR; the TCRdb copy retains only in-frame clones and omits some. The table includes around 1.9 million clones, about 93% detected once. It was CD45RO-negative cells, positively selected for CCR7, that made up naive CD8 cells, with terminally differentiated effector memory CD45RA+ cells excluded. The sequencing sample was made of naive CD8+ T cells from PBMCs. Source of these receptors: a man between 18 and 29 years old in good health. Some clones in this sample may be carry-over from other donors' samples.

CDR3 sequence: CASSSVQGRAGELFF. CDR3 nucleotides: TGTGCCAGCAGCTCCGTCCAGGGGCGGGCCGGGGAGCTGTTTTTT. This chain links TRBV7-6 with TRBJ2-2, with a tentative D call TRBD1 (6 bases). Trimming took off 4 bases at V and 6 bases at J, with 15 bases between the two ends. CDR1 and CDR2 (germline): SGHVS, FNYEAQ. This CDR3 is built from 15 residues.

In its sample, this clone was seen once. Other DNA sequences in the sample encode the same CDR3. The J gene is TRBJ2-7, the V gene TRBV7-9; no clear D gene. The CDR3 has 13 amino acids. Germline V gene data show CDR1 as SEHNR and CDR2 as FQNEAQ (reference sequence). V gave up 9 bases and J gave up 0 bases, with 12 bases separating them. As DNA, the CDR3 is TGTGCCAGTTCCCCAGTGAGCTCCTACGAGCAGTACTTC. This encodes CASSPVSSYEQYF.

This chain uses TRBV7-2 with TRBJ1-1; TRBD1 matches at 7 bases. Germline-derived CDR1 and CDR2 are SGHTA and FQGNSA. The V and J ends lost 5 bases and 0 bases, in that order; junction bases with no gene match: 15. The CDR3 consists of 18 residues. The chain's CDR3 is CASSPYPGQAVMNTEAFF. The CDR3 DNA reads TGTGCCAGCAGCCCATACCCCGGACAGGCGGTTATGAACACTGAAGCTTTCTTT.

The rearrangement uses TRBV9 and TRBJ2-1; possible D gene TRBD1, 5 bases. The V end lost 3 bases, the J end lost 0 bases, and 10 bases lay between the germline ends. The CDR3 totals 15 residues. Germline CDR1 and CDR2: SGDLS and YYNGEE. CDR3 in amino acids: CASSEQVSSYNEQFF. In DNA, the CDR3 is TGTGCCAGCAGCGAACAGGTTAGCTCCTACAATGAGCAGTTCTTC.

The chain couples TRBV7-9 to TRBJ2-7; the D gene is possibly TRBD2 (6 bases). The CDR3 loop spans 17 amino acids. Trimming took 2 bases from V and 3 from J, leaving 20 bases between them. The germline V gene encodes CDR1 SEHNR and CDR2 FQNEAQ (reference sequence). The CDR3 region has the DNA TGTGCCAGCAGCTTAAACCCGACAGTTGGGGGGTTCTACGAGCAGTACTTC. This encodes CASSLNPTVGGFYEQYF.

The chain links TRBV30 to TRBJ1-3; D is possibly TRBD1 (6 bases). The germline CDR1 and CDR2 sequences are GTSNPN and SVGIG (reference sequence). The CDR3 consists of 13 residues. Trimming took off 4 bases at V and 9 bases at J, with 16 bases between the two ends. Here the CDR3 reads CAWNPGGGATIYF. CDR3 nucleotide sequence: TGTGCCTGGAATCCTGGGGGGGGCGCCACCATATATTTT. Combining the CDR3 with reference TRBV30 and TRBJ1-3 gives the whole variable domain SQTIHQWPATLVQPVGSPLSLECTVEGTSNPNLYWYRQAAGRGLQLLFYSVGIGQISSEVPQNLSASRPQDRQFILSSKKLLLSDSGFYLCAWNPGGGATIYFGEGSWLTVV.

The chain carries TRBV28 and TRBJ2-2; D not resolved. V shed 4 bases and J shed 2 bases, with 11 bases lying between them. There are 15 residues in the CDR3. Germline CDR1 reads MDHEN; CDR2 reads SYDVKM. CDR3 sequence reads: CASSSSDGNTGELFF. CDR3 DNA: TGTGCCAGCAGTTCCTCGGACGGAAACACCGGGGAGCTGTTTTTT.

The chain is built from TRBV10-2 and TRBJ2-7; a possible D gene is TRBD1 (5 bases). V was trimmed by 5 bases and J by 3 bases, leaving 20 bases between them. Germline V gene data show CDR1 as WSHSY and CDR2 as SAAADI. The CDR3 is 16 amino acids. CDR3 sequence reads: CASSPQGNPAHYEQYF. The DNA for the CDR3 is TGCGCCAGCAGTCCGCAGGGCAACCCAGCCCACTACGAGCAGTACTTC.

As to this clone: This same CDR3 is encoded by further DNA sequences in the sample. V gene TRBV9 combines with J gene TRBJ2-2; D is unresolved. Per germline, CDR1 SGDLS and CDR2 YYNGEE. The CDR3 length is 12 residues. Trimming took off 2 bases at V and 5 bases at J, with 4 bases between the two ends. The DNA for the CDR3 is TGTGCCAGCAGCGTTGGGACCGGGGAGCTGTTTTTT. Translation gives CASSVGTGELFF. The full variable domain, completed using reference TRBV9 and TRBJ2-2, is DSGVTQTPKHLITATGQRVTLRCSPRSGDLSVYWYQQSLDQGLQFLIQYYNGEERAKGNILERFSAQQFPDLHSELNLSSLELGDSALYFCASSVGTGELFFGEGSRLTVL.

The chain recombines TRBV19 with TRBJ2-1; D remains unclear. Germline V gene sequence: CDR1 LNHDA, CDR2 SQIVND (reference sequence). The CDR3 is 16 residues long. V dropped 5 bases and J dropped 0 bases, with 14 bases sitting between them. Written as DNA, the CDR3 is TGTGCCAGTAGTCCACGGACGGGTAGCTCCTACAATGAGCAGTTCTTC. Translated, it gives CASSPRTGSSYNEQFF.

The chain is built from TRBV27 and TRBJ2-7, with D uncertain. The CDR3 runs to 16 residues. Germline-derived CDR1 and CDR2 are MNHEY and SMNVEV (reference sequence). V was cut by 3 bases and J by 1 base, with 16 bases left in between. This CDR3 is CASSLVGGLASYEQYF. Here the CDR3 DNA reads TGTGCCAGCAGTTTGGTTGGCGGTCTGGCATCCTACGAGCAGTACTTC.

The chain has TRBV28 and TRBJ2-7; D perhaps matches TRBD2 (6 bases). This CDR3 has 13 residues. In germline, CDR1 is MDHEN, CDR2 SYDVKM. The V end lost 5 bases, the J end lost 7 bases, and 15 bases lay between the germline ends. The CDR3 is CASSQTLALEQYF. The CDR3 nucleotides read TGTGCCAGCAGTCAAACCCTAGCGTTGGAGCAGTACTTC.

The rearrangement uses TRBV6-5 and TRBJ2-7; D possibly matches TRBD1 or TRBD2 (5 bases each). This CDR3 is built from 15 residues. Germline V CDR1 and CDR2: MNHEY, SVGAGI. The germline V and J ends were trimmed by 0 bases and 3 bases, with 12 bases remaining between them. CDR3 sequence reads: CASSYSEGTNYEQYF. As DNA, the CDR3 is TGTGCCAGCAGTTACTCAGAGGGGACGAACTACGAGCAGTACTTC.

The chain combines TRBV13 with TRBJ1-2; TRBD1 matches 9 bases. CDR1 and CDR2 from the germline V gene are PRHDT and FYEKMQ (reference sequence). Trimming took 5 bases from V and 5 from J; bases not matched to a gene: 9. The CDR3 sequence is 15 residues long. The DNA of the CDR3 is TGTGCCAGCAGCCAACAGGGGGCGCAGATTTATGGCTACACCTTC. The encoded protein is CASSQQGAQIYGYTF.

V gene TRBV2 combines with J gene TRBJ2-2; 9 bases map to TRBD1. V lost 4 bases to trimming and J lost 6 bases; unmatched junction nucleotides: 9. CDR3 length: 16 amino acids. CDR1 is SNHLY, CDR2 FYNNEI, per germline. The CDR3 loop reads CASSARQGVLAGELFF. CDR3 nucleotides: TGTGCCAGCAGTGCCCGACAGGGGGTATTGGCCGGGGAGCTGTTTTTT.

The genes are TRBV29-1 and TRBJ2-7; a possible D gene is TRBD2 (5 bases). Trimming took off 4 bases at V and 5 bases at J, with 12 bases between the two ends. The germline CDR1 and CDR2 sequences are SQVTM and ANQGSEA. There are 12 residues in the CDR3. CDR3 amino acids: CSVAGSWHEQYF. The CDR3 DNA is TGCAGCGTTGCGGGGAGTTGGCACGAGCAGTACTTC.

This clone appeared a single time. The DNA for the CDR3 is TGTGCCAGCAGCAAGGACAGGGCTTCCTACAATGAGCAGTTCTTC. Protein: CASSKDRASYNEQFF. The chain employs TRBV7-6 and TRBJ2-1; TRBD1 matches at 8 bases. The V gene end was trimmed by 5 bases and the J gene end by 1 base; junction bases not matched to a gene: 4. The CDR3 is 15 residues long. Germline CDR1 reads SGHVS; CDR2 reads FNYEAQ.

This clone has more than one count but fewer than ten. Other DNA sequences in the sample encode the same CDR3. The chain carries TRBV9 and TRBJ2-1; D is unresolved. From germline, CDR1 is SGDLS and CDR2 YYNGEE. The CDR3 is made up of 15 amino acids. Trimming removed 0 bases at V and 0 bases at J, with 7 bases between. This CDR3 reads CASSVGLGSYNEQFF. CDR3 bases: TGTGCCAGCAGCGTAGGTCTGGGCTCCTACAATGAGCAGTTCTTC.

This chain uses TRBV18 with TRBJ1-1; possible D gene TRBD1, 5 bases. The CDR3 has 16 amino acids. Trimming stripped 2 bases from V and 4 bases from J, with 17 bases between. Germline V lookup: CDR1 KGHSH, CDR2 LQKENI. CDR3 bases: TGTGCCAGCTCACCAGTGAGGGGAGAGGGGTCCACTGAAGCTTTCTTT. This encodes CASSPVRGEGSTEAFF.

This clone appeared once. The V gene is TRBV27, the J gene TRBJ2-3; 11 bases fit TRBD2. CDR3 length equals 16 residues. Germline V gene lookup returns CDR1 MNHEY and CDR2 SMNVEV (reference sequence). J lost 4 bases, V lost 8 bases, and 11 bases had no gene match. The CDR3 DNA follows: TGTGCCAGCGGATCTAGCGGGAGGATTGGCCCAGATACGCAGTATTTT. This codes for CASGSSGRIGPDTQYF.

This chain joins TRBV19 and TRBJ1-2, with D possibly being TRBD1 (6 bases). Germline V gives CDR1 LNHDA, CDR2 SQIVND (reference sequence). The CDR3 extends over 14 amino acids. Trimming removed 3 bases at V and 7 bases at J, with 15 bases between. In DNA form, the CDR3 reads TGTGCCAGTAGTATGGGCAGGGGAGTCCCTGGCTACACCTTC. Translating gives CASSMGRGVPGYTF.